A selection of T cell receptor beta chains follows, all from one sample in a study of blood T cells in healthy people across ages. TCRdb called the 5' RACE reads again in MiXCR, with one record for every CDR3 protein. The table has 1.8 million or so distinct CDR3 sequences, 39% seen once. Sequencing was carried out using blood. All receptors derive from a human donor in good health. Both conserved end residues are part of each CDR3. The D gene is left open where the match is weak. Not all rows give a size; the values are once, few, many and, for expanded clones, a class.

j_gene: TRBJ2-5
len: 17
abundance: few
d_gene: NA
v_gene: TRBV4-2
CDR3nt: TGTGCCAGCAGCCAAGCATTCGCGGCTTGGGGCCAAGAGACCCAGTACTTC
CDR3aa: CASSQAFAAWGQETQYF

j_gene: TRBJ1-5
len: 12
abundance: NA
d_gene: NA
v_gene: TRBV18
CDR3nt: TGTGCCAGCAGCCCCGAAAATCAGCCCCAGCATTTT
CDR3aa: CASSPENQPQHF

j_gene: TRBJ1-1
len: 12
abundance: few
d_gene: TRBD1
v_gene: TRBV20-1
CDR3nt: TGCAGTGCTGAGGGACAGGGCACTGAAGCTTTCTTT
CDR3aa: CSAEGQGTEAFF

j_gene: TRBJ2-5
len: 16
abundance: NA
d_gene: NA
v_gene: TRBV11-2
CDR3nt: TGTGCCAGCAGCCCAACGGGGGGCAGGGGACGAGAGACCCAGTACTTC
CDR3aa: CASSPTGGRGRETQYF

j_gene: TRBJ2-5
len: 14
abundance: NA
d_gene: NA
v_gene: TRBV5-1
CDR3nt: TGCGCCAGCAGCGTTAACAGGGCCCAAGAGACCCAGTACTTC
CDR3aa: CASSVNRAQETQYF

j_gene: TRBJ2-4
len: 18
abundance: NA
d_gene: TRBD1
v_gene: TRBV5-1
CDR3nt: TGCGCCAGCAGCCGAGAGGGTTGGACAGGGGGCGGCAAAAACATTCAGTACTTC
CDR3aa: CASSREGWTGGGKNIQYF

j_gene: TRBJ2-3
len: 18
abundance: few
d_gene: NA
v_gene: TRBV4-1
CDR3nt: TGCGCCAGCAGCCAAGTTGTGGCGAGGGTTTCCCCCACAGATACGCAGTATTTT
CDR3aa: CASSQVVARVSPTDTQYF

j_gene: TRBJ2-6
len: 14
abundance: NA
d_gene: NA
v_gene: TRBV20-1
CDR3nt: TGCAGTGCTCTTCTAGGCTCTGGGACCAACGTCCTGACTTTC
CDR3aa: CSALLGSGTNVLTF

j_gene: TRBJ1-4
len: 15
abundance: few
d_gene: TRBD1
v_gene: TRBV27
CDR3nt: TGTGCCAGCAGACAGGGGAGTTCAACTAATGAAAAACTGTTTTTT
CDR3aa: CASRQGSSTNEKLFF

j_gene: TRBJ1-6
len: 14
abundance: NA
d_gene: NA
v_gene: TRBV5-1
CDR3nt: TGCGCCAGCAGGGCCTCTACAGGGAACTCACCCCTCCACTTT
CDR3aa: CASRASTGNSPLHF

j_gene: TRBJ2-5
len: 14
abundance: many
d_gene: NA
v_gene: TRBV4-2
CDR3nt: TGTGCCAGCAGCCCCCCCGGGGGTGCGGAGACCCAGTACTTC
CDR3aa: CASSPPGGAETQYF

j_gene: TRBJ2-7
len: 16
abundance: NA
d_gene: TRBD2
v_gene: TRBV4-1
CDR3nt: TGCGCCAGCAGCCAAGATAGCCTAGCGGGGACCTACGAGCAGTACTTC
CDR3aa: CASSQDSLAGTYEQYF